Presented here are 14 T cell receptor beta chains from one specimen sequenced in a study of OX40 agonist ivuxolimab in advanced cancers. The table came from immunoSEQ multiplex PCR; TCRdb's copy has only in-frame clones and leaves some out. The sample includes roughly 50,000 clones, roughly three quarters of them seen just once. The sample consisted of CD4+ or CD8+ T cells sorted from blood, taken in a trial of the OX40 agonist ivuxolimab. The receptor set was obtained from an adult with an advanced solid tumor such as melanoma, head and neck, liver or kidney cancer.

The chain couples TRBV6-5 to TRBJ2-2; no firm D call. V gave up 8 bases and J gave up 1 base, with 11 bases separating them. Germline assignment: CDR1 MNHEY and CDR2 SVGAGI. The CDR3 length is 14 residues. This chain's CDR3 is CASRLGLNTGELFF. The CDR3 DNA follows: TGTGCCAGCCGCTTAGGCCTGAACACCGGGGAGCTGTTTTTT.

The chain is built from TRBV27 and TRBJ1-6; a weak D match, TRBD1 (5 bases). Trimming took off 6 bases at V and 0 bases at J, with 24 bases between the two ends. The CDR3 loop spans 20 amino acids. Germline V gene data show CDR1 as MNHEY and CDR2 as SMNVEV (reference sequence). CDR3 region: CASSVLGAGGISSYNSPLHF. The CDR3 DNA is TGTGCCAGCAGCGTATTAGGGGCCGGTGGGATTAGCTCCTATAATTCACCCCTCCACTTT.

V and J are TRBV6-5 and TRBJ1-1; no clear D gene. With 0 bases removed from V and 4 bases from J, the gap between germline ends came to 6 bases. Germline CDR1 is MNHEY and CDR2 is SVGAGI. This CDR3 is 13 amino acids long. The CDR3 sequence is CASSYSGSTEAFF. The DNA of the CDR3 is TGTGCCAGCAGTTACTCGGGCAGCACTGAAGCTTTCTTT.

The chain recombines TRBV29-1 with TRBJ2-7; TRBD2 agrees at 7 bases. CDR1 SQVTM and CDR2 ANQGSEA come from the germline V gene. The CDR3 consists of 13 residues. Trimming cost V 6 bases and J 4 bases; bases outside gene matches: 9. The CDR3 nucleotides read TGCAGCGTCCTAGCGGCCCTGGGGTACGAGCAGTACTTC. It yields the protein CSVLAALGYEQYF.

The genes are TRBV18 and TRBJ1-1, with a possible D match to TRBD1 (6 bases). Trimming took 6 bases from V and 2 from J, leaving 16 bases between them. This CDR3 spans 15 amino acids. Germline values: CDR1 KGHSH, CDR2 LQKENI. The CDR3 sequence is CASSRTDGLNTEAFF. In nucleotides, the CDR3 is TGTGCCAGCTCCAGGACAGACGGGCTAAACACTGAAGCTTTCTTT.

The rearrangement joins TRBV11-2 to TRBJ2-7, with a tentative D call TRBD2 (5 bases). The V end lost 4 bases, the J end lost 7 bases, and 23 bases lay between the germline ends. The CDR3 spans 16 residues. Germline V gene data show CDR1 as SGHAT and CDR2 as FQNNGV. CDR3: CASSSGLAVSPREQYF. CDR3 DNA sequence: TGTGCCAGCAGCTCCGGACTGGCCGTCTCTCCTCGGGAGCAGTACTTC.

The J gene is TRBJ2-7, the V gene TRBV10-1; D remains ambiguous. The ends were cut back, 4 bases at V and 2 bases at J, with 15 bases in the middle. Germline CDR1 reads WNHNN; CDR2 reads SYGVQD (reference sequence). There are 15 residues in the CDR3. This CDR3 is CASSGTGRRAYEQYF. CDR3 coding DNA: TGCGCCAGCAGTGGGACGGGCCGACGGGCCTACGAGCAGTACTTC.

This clone was seen only a few times. The V and J genes are TRBV19 and TRBJ1-1; the D is unclear. V was cut by 3 bases and J by 0 bases, with 11 bases left in between. Germline V lookup: CDR1 LNHDA, CDR2 SQIVND (reference sequence). This CDR3 comprises 15 residues. The CDR3 sequence: CASSMRAGMNTEAFF. CDR3 bases: TGTGCCAGTAGTATGCGGGCAGGAATGAACACTGAAGCTTTCTTT. The full variable domain, in which reference TRBV19 and TRBJ1-1 provide the parts outside the CDR3, is DGGITQSPKYLFRKEGQNVTLSCEQNLNHDAMYWYRQDPGQGLRLIYYSQIVNDFQKGDIAEGYSVSREKKESFPLTVTSAQKNPTAFYLCASSMRAGMNTEAFFGQGTRLTVV.

This chain uses TRBV10-2 with TRBJ1-3; 9 positions match TRBD1. Trimming took 6 bases from V and 0 from J; bases not matched to a gene: 6. The CDR3 totals 16 residues. Germline V gene lookup returns CDR1 WSHSY and CDR2 SAAADI. This CDR3 reads CASRRGTGFSGNTIYF. The CDR3 DNA follows: TGCGCCAGCAGACGTGGGACAGGGTTCTCTGGAAACACCATATATTTT.

The gene calls are TRBV9 and TRBJ2-7; 10 bases agree with TRBD1. The junction had 7 bases not matched to a gene; V was cut back by 4 bases and J by 3 bases. Germline V gene data show CDR1 as SGDLS and CDR2 as YYNGEE. The CDR3 loop spans 15 amino acids. CDR3 loop: CASSTRDRGIYEQYF. Here the CDR3 DNA reads TGTGCCAGCAGCACCCGGGACAGGGGTATCTACGAGCAGTACTTC. The whole variable domain, filled in from reference TRBV9 and TRBJ2-7, reads DSGVTQTPKHLITATGQRVTLRCSPRSGDLSVYWYQQSLDQGLQFLIQYYNGEERAKGNILERFSAQQFPDLHSELNLSSLELGDSALYFCASSTRDRGIYEQYFGPGTRLTVT.

This chain joins TRBV30 and TRBJ2-7; 9 bases fit TRBD1. Trimming removed 7 bases from V and 4 bases from J; junction bases left unmatched: 17. The CDR3 consists of 16 residues. Germline CDR1 GTSNPN, CDR2 SVGIG (reference sequence). The CDR3 DNA reads TGTGCCTTGGAAGGAATCCCGGGACAGGGAACATACGAGCAGTACTTC. Residues: CALEGIPGQGTYEQYF.

This clone was seen a few times. The chain employs TRBV15 and TRBJ1-2; no definite D call. Germline CDR1 is LNHNV and CDR2 is YYDKDF (reference sequence). Trimming cost V 1 base and J 4 bases, with 10 bases left between them. The CDR3 has 14 residues. The CDR3 loop reads CATSRGGVPYGYTF. CDR3 nucleotides: TGTGCCACCAGCAGAGGCGGGGTCCCCTATGGCTACACCTTC.

The chain is built from TRBV30 and TRBJ1-3; no definite D call. The CDR3 sequence is 14 residues long. The V end lost 0 bases, the J end lost 3 bases, and 9 bases lay between the germline ends. Germline V gene data show CDR1 as GTSNPN and CDR2 as SVGIG (reference sequence). CDR3: CAWSVGRFGNTIYF. The CDR3 DNA is TGTGCCTGGAGTGTCGGACGTTTTGGAAACACCATATATTTT.

V gene TRBV18 combines with J gene TRBJ2-7; TRBD1 matches at 9 bases. Germline CDR1 and CDR2: KGHSH and LQKENI. The length of the CDR3 is 16 residues. V dropped 0 bases and J dropped 2; count of bases not matched to a gene: 5. The CDR3 loop reads CASSPPTGTGTYEQYF. The CDR3 DNA follows: TGTGCCAGCTCACCACCAACCGGGACAGGGACCTACGAGCAGTACTTC.